This entry features one T cell receptor (beta chain) sequence. The antigen remains undetermined. This entry belongs to a study of T cell repertoires in cytomegalovirus infection. TCRdb re-analysed the reads in MiXCR, keeping a single row per CDR3 protein. Here the sample spans 550,000 to 850,000 distinct CDR3 sequences, 33% being singletons. This CDR3 comprises 15 residues. CDR1 is SEHNR and CDR2 is FQNEAQ in the germline V gene (reference sequence). V gave up 7 bases and J gave up 3 bases, with 16 bases separating them. This sample comprised cultured PBMCs, obtained from culture after CMV antigen stimulation. The chain joins TRBV7-9 to TRBJ1-5, with a weak D call TRBD1 (5 bases). The sequence was obtained from a human donor in good health (CMV status not recorded). Some clones in this sample may be carry-over from other donors' samples. This CDR3 is CASTRGGDLNQPQHF. DNA of the CDR3: TGTGCCAGCACGCGGGGGGGGGATCTCAATCAGCCCCAGCATTTT.